This T cell receptor (beta chain) emerged from a study of T cell repertoires in cytomegalovirus infection. Findings of the study overall: Summed frequency of public TCR beta families distinguished CMV carriers with the relevant HLA.

This clonotype appeared many times. Antigen: not known. TCRdb independently ran MiXCR on the reads; one entry per CDR3 protein. The sample holds around 630,000 distinct CDR3 sequences, around 24% seen once. Deletions cut 1 base from V and 0 bases from J, with 15 bases between. This CDR3 spans 18 amino acids. Germline V gene lookup returns CDR1 SEHNR and CDR2 FQNEAQ (reference sequence). This sequence was found in a human donor in good health (CMV status not recorded). Some clones in this sample may be carry-over from other donors' samples. Sample: CD8+ T cells from PBMCs. The V gene is TRBV7-9, the J gene TRBJ2-2; tentative D call: TRBD2 (6 bases). The CDR3 region has the DNA TGTGCCAGCAGCTTAGATGGAGGGTCACCTACGAACACCGGGGAGCTGTTTTTT. This gives the protein CASSLDGGSPTNTGELFF.